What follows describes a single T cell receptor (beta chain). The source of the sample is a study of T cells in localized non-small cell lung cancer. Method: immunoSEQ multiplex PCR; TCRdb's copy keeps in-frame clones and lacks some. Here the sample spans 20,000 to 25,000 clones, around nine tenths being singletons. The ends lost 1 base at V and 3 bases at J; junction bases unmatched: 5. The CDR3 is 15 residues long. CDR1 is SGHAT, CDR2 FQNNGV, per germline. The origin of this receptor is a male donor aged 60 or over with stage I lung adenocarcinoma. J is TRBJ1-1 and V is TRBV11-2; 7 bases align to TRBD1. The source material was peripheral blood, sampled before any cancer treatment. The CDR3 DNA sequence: TGTGCCAGCAGCTTAGGGGCAGGGGGGGACACTGAAGCTTTCTTT. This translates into CASSLGAGGDTEAFF.